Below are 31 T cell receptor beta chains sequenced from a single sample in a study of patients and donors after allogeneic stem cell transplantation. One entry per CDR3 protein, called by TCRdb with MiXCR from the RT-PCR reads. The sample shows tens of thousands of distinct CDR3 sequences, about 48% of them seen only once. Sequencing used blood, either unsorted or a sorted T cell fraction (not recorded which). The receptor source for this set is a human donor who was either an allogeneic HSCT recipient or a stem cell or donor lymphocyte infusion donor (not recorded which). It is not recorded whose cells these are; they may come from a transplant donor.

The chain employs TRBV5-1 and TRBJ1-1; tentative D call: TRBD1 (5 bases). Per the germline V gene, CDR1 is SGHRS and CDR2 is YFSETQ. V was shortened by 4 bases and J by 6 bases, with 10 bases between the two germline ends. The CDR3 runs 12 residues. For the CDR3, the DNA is TGCGCCAGCAGCGTTCAGGGAGCTGAAGCTTTCTTT. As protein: CASSVQGAEAFF.

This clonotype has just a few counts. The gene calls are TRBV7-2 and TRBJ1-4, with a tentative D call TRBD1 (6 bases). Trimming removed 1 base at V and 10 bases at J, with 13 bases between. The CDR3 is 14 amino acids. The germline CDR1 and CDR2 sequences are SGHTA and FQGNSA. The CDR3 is CASSLGGGGSKLFF. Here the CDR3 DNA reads TGTGCCAGCAGCTTAGGCGGGGGCGGATCAAAACTGTTTTTT.

The CDR3 spells CASSQVGSPNSPLHF. In DNA form, the CDR3 reads TGCGCCAGCAGCCAAGTGGGCAGCCCTAATTCACCCCTCCACTTT. This chain connects TRBV4-3 to TRBJ1-6; D gene ambiguous. The V end lost 1 base, the J end lost 6 bases, and 10 bases lay between the germline ends. Germline V lookup: CDR1 LGHNA, CDR2 YSLEER. The CDR3 has 15 residues.

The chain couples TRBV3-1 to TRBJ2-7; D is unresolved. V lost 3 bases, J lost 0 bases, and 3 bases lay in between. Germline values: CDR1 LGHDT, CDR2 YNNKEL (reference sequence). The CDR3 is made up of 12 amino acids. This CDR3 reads CASSQISYEQYF. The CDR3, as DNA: TGTGCCAGCAGCCAGATCTCCTACGAGCAGTACTTC.

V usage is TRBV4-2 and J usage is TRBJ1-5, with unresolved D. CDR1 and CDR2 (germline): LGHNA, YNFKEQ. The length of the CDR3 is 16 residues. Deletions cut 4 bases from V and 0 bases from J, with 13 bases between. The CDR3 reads CASSREDGYSNQPQHF. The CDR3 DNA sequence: TGTGCCAGCAGCCGAGAGGACGGATATAGCAATCAGCCCCAGCATTTT.

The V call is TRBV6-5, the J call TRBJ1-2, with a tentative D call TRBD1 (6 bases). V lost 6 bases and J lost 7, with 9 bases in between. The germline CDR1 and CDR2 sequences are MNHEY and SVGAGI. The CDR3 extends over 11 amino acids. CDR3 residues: CASRSQGGYTF. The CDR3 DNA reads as TGTGCCAGCAGGTCACAGGGTGGCTACACCTTC.

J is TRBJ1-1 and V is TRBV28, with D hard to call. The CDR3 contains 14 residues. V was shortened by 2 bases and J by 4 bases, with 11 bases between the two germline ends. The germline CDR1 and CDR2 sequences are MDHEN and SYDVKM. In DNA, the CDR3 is TGTGCCAGCAGTTTACTCAGGTTGGGCACTGAAGCTTTCTTT. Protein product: CASSLLRLGTEAFF. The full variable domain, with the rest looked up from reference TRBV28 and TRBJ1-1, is DVKVTQSSRYLVKRTGEKVFLECVQDMDHENMFWYRQDPGLGLRLIYFSYDVKMKEKGDIPEGYSVSREKKERFSLILESASTNQTSMYLCASSLLRLGTEAFFGQGTRLTVV.

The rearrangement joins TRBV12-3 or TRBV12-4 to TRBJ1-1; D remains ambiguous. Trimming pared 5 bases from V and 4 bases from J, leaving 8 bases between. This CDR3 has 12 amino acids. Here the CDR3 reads CASSNGITEAFF. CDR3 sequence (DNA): TGTGCCAGCAGTAATGGGATCACTGAAGCTTTCTTT.

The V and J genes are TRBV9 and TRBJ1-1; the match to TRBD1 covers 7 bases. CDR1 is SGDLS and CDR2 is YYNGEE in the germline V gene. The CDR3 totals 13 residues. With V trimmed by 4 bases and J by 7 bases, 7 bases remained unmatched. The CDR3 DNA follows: TGTGCCAGCAGCCCCCGGGGACAGCTTGAAGCTTTCTTT. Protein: CASSPRGQLEAFF.

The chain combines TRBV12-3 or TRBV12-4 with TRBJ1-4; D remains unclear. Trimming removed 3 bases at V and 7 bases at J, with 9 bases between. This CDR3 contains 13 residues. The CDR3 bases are TGTGCCAGCAGTTTCGGCCGAGGTGAAAAACTGTTTTTT. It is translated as CASSFGRGEKLFF.

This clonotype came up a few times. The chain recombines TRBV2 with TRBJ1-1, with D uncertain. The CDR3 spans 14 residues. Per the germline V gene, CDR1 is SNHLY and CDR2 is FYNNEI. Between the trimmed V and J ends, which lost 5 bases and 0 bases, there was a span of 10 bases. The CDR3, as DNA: TGTGCCAGCAGTTGGACGACGTTGAACACTGAAGCTTTCTTT. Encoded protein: CASSWTTLNTEAFF.

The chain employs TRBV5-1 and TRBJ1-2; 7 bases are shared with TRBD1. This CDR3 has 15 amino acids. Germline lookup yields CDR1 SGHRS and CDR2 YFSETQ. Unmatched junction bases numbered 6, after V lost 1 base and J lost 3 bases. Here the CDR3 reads CASSLIQGSDYGYTF. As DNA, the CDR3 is TGCGCCAGCAGCTTGATACAGGGGTCTGACTATGGCTACACCTTC.

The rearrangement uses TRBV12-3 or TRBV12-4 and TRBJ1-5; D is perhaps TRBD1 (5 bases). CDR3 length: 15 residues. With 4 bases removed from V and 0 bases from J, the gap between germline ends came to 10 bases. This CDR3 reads CASSSETVSNQPQHF. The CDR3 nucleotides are TGTGCCAGCAGTTCTGAGACAGTTAGCAATCAGCCCCAGCATTTT.

The CDR3 spells CASSQGDRLNTEAFF. CDR3 sequence (DNA): TGTGCCAGCAGCCAAGGGGACAGGTTGAACACTGAAGCTTTCTTT. The rearrangement uses TRBV3-1 and TRBJ1-1; TRBD1 matches 8 bases. CDR3 length: 15 amino acids. Losses at the gene ends were 1 base for V and 0 bases for J; bases not matched to a gene: 1. Germline V gives CDR1 LGHDT, CDR2 YNNKEL (reference sequence).

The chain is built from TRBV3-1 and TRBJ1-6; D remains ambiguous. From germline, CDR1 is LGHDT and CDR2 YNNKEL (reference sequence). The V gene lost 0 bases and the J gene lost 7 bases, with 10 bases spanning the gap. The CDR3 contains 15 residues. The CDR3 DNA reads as TGTGCCAGCAGCCAAGAACGGGATCAAAATTCACCCCTCCACTTT. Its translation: CASSQERDQNSPLHF.

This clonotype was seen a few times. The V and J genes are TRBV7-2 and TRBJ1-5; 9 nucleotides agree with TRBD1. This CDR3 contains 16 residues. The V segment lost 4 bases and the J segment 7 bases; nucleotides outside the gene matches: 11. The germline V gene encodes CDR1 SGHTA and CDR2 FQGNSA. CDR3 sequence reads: CASSWGPHRGQQPQHF. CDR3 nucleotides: TGTGCCAGCAGCTGGGGCCCACACAGGGGGCAACAGCCCCAGCATTTT.

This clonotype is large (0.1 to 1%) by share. This CDR3 is CSARDSFPGQPQHF. DNA of the CDR3: TGCAGTGCTAGAGATTCTTTTCCCGGTCAGCCCCAGCATTTT. The chain is built from TRBV20-1 and TRBJ1-5; D not resolved. Deletions cut 0 bases from V and 6 bases from J, with 12 bases between. The length of the CDR3 is 14 residues. CDR1 is DFQATT, CDR2 SNEGSKA, per germline (reference sequence).

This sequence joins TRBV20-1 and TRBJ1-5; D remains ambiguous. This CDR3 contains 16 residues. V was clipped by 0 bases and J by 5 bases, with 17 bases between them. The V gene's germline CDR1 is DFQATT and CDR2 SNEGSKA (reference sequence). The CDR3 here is CSARDDIKSPYQPQHF. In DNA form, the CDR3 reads TGCAGTGCTAGAGACGACATAAAATCACCTTATCAGCCCCAGCATTTT.

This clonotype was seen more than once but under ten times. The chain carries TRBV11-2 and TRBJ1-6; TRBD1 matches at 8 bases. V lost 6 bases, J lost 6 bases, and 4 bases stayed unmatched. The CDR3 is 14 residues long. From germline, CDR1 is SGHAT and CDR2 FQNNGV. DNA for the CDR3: TGTGCCAGCAGGGGGACAGGCATTAATTCACCCCTCCACTTT. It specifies CASRGTGINSPLHF.

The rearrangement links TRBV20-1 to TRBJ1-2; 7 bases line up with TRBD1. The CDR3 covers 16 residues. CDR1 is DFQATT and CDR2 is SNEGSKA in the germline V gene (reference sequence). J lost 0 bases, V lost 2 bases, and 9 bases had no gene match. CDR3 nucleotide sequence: TGCAGTGCTAGACCCCAACAGGGGAAAGCTAACTATGGCTACACCTTC. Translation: CSARPQQGKANYGYTF.

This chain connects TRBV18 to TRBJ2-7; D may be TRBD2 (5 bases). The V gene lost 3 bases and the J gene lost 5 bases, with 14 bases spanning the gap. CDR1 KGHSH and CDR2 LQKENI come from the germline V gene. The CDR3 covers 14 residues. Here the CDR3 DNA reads TGTGCCAGCTCACCTCCGGGGTACAGCCACGAGCAGTACTTC. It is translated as CASSPPGYSHEQYF.

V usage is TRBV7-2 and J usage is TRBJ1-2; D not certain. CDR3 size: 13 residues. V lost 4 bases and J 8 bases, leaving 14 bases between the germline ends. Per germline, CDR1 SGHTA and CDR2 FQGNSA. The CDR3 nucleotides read TGTGCCAGCAGCTCCCCGAGACTGGGGGGCTACACCTTC. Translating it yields CASSSPRLGGYTF.

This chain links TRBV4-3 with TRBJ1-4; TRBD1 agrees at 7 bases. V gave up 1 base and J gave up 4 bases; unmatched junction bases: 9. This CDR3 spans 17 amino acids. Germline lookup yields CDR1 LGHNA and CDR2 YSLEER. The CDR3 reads CASSQAMGTDFNEKLFF. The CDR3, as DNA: TGCGCCAGCAGCCAAGCGATGGGGACAGACTTTAATGAAAAACTGTTTTTT.

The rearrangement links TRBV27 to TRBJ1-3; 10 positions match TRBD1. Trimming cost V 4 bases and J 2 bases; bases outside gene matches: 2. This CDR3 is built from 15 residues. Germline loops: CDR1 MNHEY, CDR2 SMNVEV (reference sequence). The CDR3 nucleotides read TGTGCCAGCAGTTATGGGACAGGGGCTGGAAACACCATATATTTT. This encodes CASSYGTGAGNTIYF.

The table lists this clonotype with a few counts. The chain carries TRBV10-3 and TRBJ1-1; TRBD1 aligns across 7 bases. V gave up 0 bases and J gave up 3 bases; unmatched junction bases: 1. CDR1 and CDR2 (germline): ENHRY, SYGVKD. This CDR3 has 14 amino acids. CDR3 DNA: TGTGCCATCAGTGAGTCACAGGGGCACACTGAAGCTTTCTTT. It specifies CAISESQGHTEAFF.

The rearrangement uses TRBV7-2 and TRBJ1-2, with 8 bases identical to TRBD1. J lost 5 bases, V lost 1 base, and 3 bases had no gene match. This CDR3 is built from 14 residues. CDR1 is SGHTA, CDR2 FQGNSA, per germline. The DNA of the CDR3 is TGTGCCAGCAGCTTAGGGACAGGGCGATATGGCTACACCTTC. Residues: CASSLGTGRYGYTF. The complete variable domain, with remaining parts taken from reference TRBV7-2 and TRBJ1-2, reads GAGVSQSPSNKVTEKGKDVELRCDPISGHTALYWYRQSLGQGLEFLIYFQGNSAPDKSGLPSDRFSAERTGGSVSTLTIQRTQQEDSAVYLCASSLGTGRYGYTFGSGTRLTVV.

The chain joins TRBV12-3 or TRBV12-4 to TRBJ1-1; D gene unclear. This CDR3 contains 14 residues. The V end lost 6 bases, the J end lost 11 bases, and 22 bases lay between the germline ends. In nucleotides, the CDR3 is TGTGCCAGCAGCCCCGCTGGTGCATTAGTAGACGCTTTCTTT. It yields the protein CASSPAGALVDAFF.

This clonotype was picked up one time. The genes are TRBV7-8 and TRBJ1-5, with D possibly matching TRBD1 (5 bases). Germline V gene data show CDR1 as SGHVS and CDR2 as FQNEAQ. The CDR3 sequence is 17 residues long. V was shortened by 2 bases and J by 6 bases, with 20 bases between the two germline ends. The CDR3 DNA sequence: TGTGCCAGCAGCTTACTGTTGAGGACAATCATGGGTCAGCCCCAGCATTTT. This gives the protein CASSLLLRTIMGQPQHF. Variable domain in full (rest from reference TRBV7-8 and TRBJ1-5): GAGVSQSPRYKVAKRGQDVALRCDPISGHVSLFWYQQALGQGPEFLTYFQNEAQLDKSGLPSDRFFAERPEGSVSTLKIQRTQQEDSAVYLCASSLLLRTIMGQPQHFGDGTRLSIL.

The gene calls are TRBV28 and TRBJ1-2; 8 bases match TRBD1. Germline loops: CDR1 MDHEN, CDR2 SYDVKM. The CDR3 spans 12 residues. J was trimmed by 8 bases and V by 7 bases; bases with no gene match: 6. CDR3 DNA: TGTGCCAGCAAGTGGACAGGGCGAGGCTACACCTTC. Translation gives CASKWTGRGYTF.

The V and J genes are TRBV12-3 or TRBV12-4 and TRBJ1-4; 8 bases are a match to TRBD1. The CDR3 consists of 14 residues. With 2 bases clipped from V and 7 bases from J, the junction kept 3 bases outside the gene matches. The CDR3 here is CASSLNRGSEKLFF. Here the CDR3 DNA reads TGTGCCAGCAGTTTAAACAGGGGGAGTGAAAAACTGTTTTTT.

CDR3 coding DNA: TGTGCCAGCAGCCCCATCGATGGAGGCACTAACTATGGCTACACCTTC. Translated, it gives CASSPIDGGTNYGYTF. The chain joins TRBV14 to TRBJ1-2; D is unclear. The germline gives CDR1 SGHDN, CDR2 FVKESK. The CDR3 loop spans 16 amino acids. V shed 4 bases and J shed 0 bases, with 15 bases lying between them.